This T cell receptor beta chain appears in the sequencing data of a study of T cell responses to AZD1222 COVID-19 vaccine. Produced via immunoSEQ multiplex PCR; TCRdb's table is partial and in-frame only. The data contain 100,000 or so clones, roughly 82% of them singletons. J was trimmed by 10 bases and V by 5 bases; bases with no gene match: 9. Germline values: CDR1 SGHTA, CDR2 FQGNSA. This CDR3 region has 14 residues. The receptor was isolated from an adult in good health. The sequencing used peripheral blood, collected on day 0 of AZD1222 vaccination. The gene calls are TRBV7-2 and TRBJ2-1, with 9 nucleotides matching TRBD1. The CDR3 here is CASSPGTGWDEQFF. CDR3 nucleotides: TGTGCCAGCAGCCCCGGGACAGGGTGGGACGAGCAGTTCTTC. Filled out from reference TRBV7-2 and TRBJ2-1, the complete variable domain reads GAGVSQSPSNKVTEKGKDVELRCDPISGHTALYWYRQSLGQGLEFLIYFQGNSAPDKSGLPSDRFSAERTGGSVSTLTIQRTQQEDSAVYLCASSPGTGWDEQFFGPGTRLTVL.